This T cell receptor (beta chain) is from a study of blood T cell repertoires in COVID-19 (dated by TCRdb to between 2020 and 2021). About the investigation overall: Samples from collaborators originated in the United States, Italy and Spain and spanned both the acute and convalescent phases of COVID-19. The material from the prospective study consisted of cDNA or gDNA derived from T cells, B-cell-depleted T cells, or PBMCs. The dataset comprised deeply sampled blood TCRbeta repertoires from subjects exposed to, actively infected with, or recovered from COVID-19. A freely available public database, intended as a resource for researchers studying the immune response to SARS-CoV-2, is where the repertoires were released. Samples came from the ongoing ImmuneRACE study (first 160 participants) plus 1,254 subjects from 6 global collaborators. A de-identified subject ID, COVID-19 status, age in years and sex were almost always included in the sample metadata. Where available, HLA class I and class II types were obtained from metadata supplied by the sample provider rather than from assay-based typing. Overall study outcomes, separate from this receptor: The quantity of clinical and demographic metadata differed by source and by participant and was supplied without curation.

One collaborating source in Seattle enrolled patients while the patients were actively infected and followed the patients over time throughout the course of disease. Whole blood was collected in K2EDTA tubes by collaborating institutions according to the institutions' own protocols. For TCRbeta analysis, collaborators shipped samples as frozen whole blood, isolated PBMCs, or DNA extracted from either of those sample types. This clone turned up a few times. This clone's antigen is unknown. No base-level quality is on record; no much larger clone is a single base apart. TCRbeta CDR3 regions were amplified from genomic DNA by means of the immunoSEQ Assay, a bias-controlled multiplex PCR. In the paper's pipeline: Within the assay, amplification of reference gene primers was used to estimate how many nucleated cells each sample contained. Sequence reads were collapsed and filtered to measure the absolute abundance of every unique TCRbeta CDR3 rearrangement. Productive Simpson clonality was computed per sample as the square root of Simpson's diversity index over productive rearrangements. In TCRdb, the immuneACCESS table is reduced to in-frame sequences with V and J assigned. These tables do not hold every clone; where another copy was compared, an unresolved V gene accounts for under half, and the others remain unexplained. Clone size and the V and J calls come from that table; the DNA yielded D and trimming. The sample profile shows 250,000 to 350,000 clones; roughly nine tenths of them were found once. Less than 3.5% of the sample lies in the top ten.

Ends trimmed: V by 3 bases, J by 4 bases; bases unmatched to a gene: 6. The cysteine opens and the phenylalanine closes a CDR3 of 15 amino acids. The sequence is cut down to CDR3 DNA, 45 bases in frame from base 1. The germline V gene yields WSHSY for CDR1 and SAAADI for CDR2. The TCR originated in a woman between 25 and 40 years old with COVID-19, enrolled during active disease. The sequencing sample was made of peripheral blood. The sequence links TRBV10-2 to TRBJ2-7; 10 central nucleotides agree with TRBD1. For the CDR3, the sequence is CASSETGTGVYEQYF. The DNA sequence reads TGCGCCAGCAGTGAAACCGGGACAGGGGTGTACGAGCAGTACTTC.